Shown below are 7 T cell receptor beta chains from a single sample sequenced in a study of blood T cell repertoires in COVID-19. TCRdb's table, derived via immunoSEQ multiplex PCR, lists solely in-frame clones and lacks some. The data show around 70,000 clones, approximately 80% seen once. Sequenced input: peripheral blood. The receptors were sampled from a man aged 50 to 59 with COVID-19, enrolled during active disease.

The chain employs TRBV2 and TRBJ2-2; 10 nucleotides line up with TRBD2. This CDR3 is built from 14 residues. Trimming at V came to 6 bases and at J to 7 bases, leaving 5 bases not matched to a gene. Germline CDR1 is SNHLY and CDR2 is FYNNEI. CDR3 residues: CASRDSGRGGELFF. Here the CDR3 DNA reads TGTGCCAGCAGGGACAGCGGGAGGGGCGGGGAGCTGTTTTTT.

The V call is TRBV2, the J call TRBJ2-7; 9 nucleotides match TRBD2. Germline CDR1 is SNHLY and CDR2 is FYNNEI. The CDR3 length is 18 residues. V trimming: 4 bases; J trimming: 1 base; junction bases outside the gene matches: 14. The CDR3, as DNA: TGTGCCAGCAGTGGATTCTTTCTGACTAGCGGAACGTCCTACGAGCAGTACTTC. Amino acids: CASSGFFLTSGTSYEQYF. Looking up the rest from reference TRBV2 and TRBJ2-7 gives the full variable domain: EPEVTQTPSHQVTQMGQEVILRCVPISNHLYFYWYRQILGQKVEFLVSFYNNEISEKSEIFDDQFSVERPDGSNFTLKIRSTKLEDSAMYFCASSGFFLTSGTSYEQYFGPGTRLTVT.

This clone was seen a handful of times. V gene TRBV2 combines with J gene TRBJ1-2, with D possibly being TRBD1 (6 bases). Germline assignment: CDR1 SNHLY and CDR2 FYNNEI. The CDR3 sequence is 15 residues long. Between the trimmed V and J ends, which lost 2 bases and 0 bases, there was a span of 10 bases. The CDR3 DNA sequence: TGTGCCAGCAGTGAACAGGGGCGAGCTAACTATGGCTACACCTTC. Amino acids: CASSEQGRANYGYTF.

The V call is TRBV2, the J call TRBJ2-7; TRBD2 matches 8 bases. Germline CDR1 SNHLY, CDR2 FYNNEI. Trimming removed 8 bases from V and 2 bases from J; junction bases left unmatched: 2. The CDR3 runs to 12 residues. This CDR3 is CASERETYEQYF. The CDR3 DNA reads as TGTGCCAGCGAGCGGGAGACCTACGAGCAGTACTTC.

J is TRBJ2-1 and V is TRBV6-4; 16 nucleotides align to TRBD2. CDR1 is MRHNA, CDR2 SNTAGT, per germline. With V trimmed by 0 bases and J by 6 bases, 2 bases remained unmatched. The CDR3 extends over 17 amino acids. The DNA of the CDR3 is TGTGCCAGCAGTGACTCGGGACTAGCGGGAGGGGGCAATGAGCAGTTCTTC. Amino acid sequence: CASSDSGLAGGGNEQFF.

The chain has TRBV6-1 and TRBJ2-5; the match to TRBD2 covers 10 bases. Germline V gene lookup returns CDR1 MNHNS and CDR2 SASEGT. After removal of 3 bases from V and 5 bases from J, the junction contained 6 bases not matched to a gene. The CDR3 consists of 15 residues. DNA for the CDR3: TGTGCCAGCAGTGACGGTCTAGCGGGAGTGGAGACCCAGTACTTC. This codes for CASSDGLAGVETQYF.

The chain carries TRBV2 and TRBJ2-1, with a tentative D call TRBD2 (6 bases). The CDR3 is 15 amino acids. Germline V gene data show CDR1 as SNHLY and CDR2 as FYNNEI. With 6 bases removed from V and 6 bases from J, the gap between germline ends came to 18 bases. The CDR3 DNA reads TGTGCCAGCAGGGCCAACGGGGGTGAGGGCAATGAGCAGTTCTTC. Amino acids: CASRANGGEGNEQFF. The whole variable domain, remainder taken from reference TRBV2 and TRBJ2-1, is EPEVTQTPSHQVTQMGQEVILRCVPISNHLYFYWYRQILGQKVEFLVSFYNNEISEKSEIFDDQFSVERPDGSNFTLKIRSTKLEDSAMYFCASRANGGEGNEQFFGPGTRLTVL.